The 18 T cell receptor beta chains presented below share a single source sample, sequenced in a study of blood T cell repertoires in COVID-19. Sequencing used immunoSEQ multiplex PCR; TCRdb keeps in-frame clones, though not all of them. The data show about 270,000 clones, with around 90% seen just once and approximately 2.5% held by the top ten. The sequencing input was peripheral blood. All receptors come from a person in their late teens or twenties with COVID-19, enrolled during active disease.

The rearrangement uses TRBV5-5 and TRBJ2-1; D perhaps matches TRBD2 (6 bases). The CDR3 is made up of 17 amino acids. Germline V gene sequence: CDR1 SGHKS, CDR2 YYEKEE (reference sequence). Trimming took 2 bases from V and 3 from J, leaving 18 bases between them. CDR3 bases: TGTGCCAGCAGCTTAGGCTGGAGGGTCGATGGCTACAATGAGCAGTTCTTC. This translates into CASSLGWRVDGYNEQFF.

This chain connects TRBV13 to TRBJ1-3; TRBD1 might be the D (5 bases). Germline V gene sequence: CDR1 PRHDT, CDR2 FYEKMQ (reference sequence). This CDR3 region has 17 residues. V was cut by 0 bases and J by 9 bases, with 21 bases left in between. CDR3 protein: CASSLGGYPEARGTIYF. The CDR3 region has the DNA TGTGCCAGCAGCTTAGGTGGTTACCCAGAAGCAAGGGGCACCATATATTTT.

V gene TRBV5-5 combines with J gene TRBJ2-4, with TRBD1 as a possible D gene (6 bases). The CDR3 totals 14 residues. V gave up 0 bases and J gave up 3 bases, with 7 bases separating them. The germline V gene has CDR1 SGHKS and CDR2 YYEKEE (reference sequence). CDR3 region: CASSLGGGKNIQYF. The CDR3 nucleotides read TGTGCCAGCAGCTTGGGAGGGGGCAAAAACATTCAGTACTTC.

CDR3 amino acids: CASSEGLTFYEQYF. The CDR3 region has the DNA TGTGCCAGCAGTGAAGGATTAACTTTCTACGAGCAGTACTTC. The chain uses TRBV6-1 and TRBJ2-7; D remains unclear. Germline-derived CDR1 and CDR2 are MNHNS and SASEGT. The CDR3 length is 14 residues. V shed 1 base and J shed 3 bases, with 10 bases lying between them.

This sequence joins TRBV9 and TRBJ2-1, with 10 bases lining up with TRBD2. Unmatched junction bases numbered 7, after V lost 0 bases and J lost 4 bases. This CDR3 is 17 amino acids long. Germline V lookup: CDR1 SGDLS, CDR2 YYNGEE. DNA of the CDR3: TGTGCCAGCAGCGTAGCTGGACTAGCGGTGGGTTACAATGAGCAGTTCTTC. Its translation is CASSVAGLAVGYNEQFF.

The chain links TRBV24-1 to TRBJ2-5; no clear D gene. Per the germline V gene, CDR1 is KGHDR and CDR2 is SFDVKD. The CDR3 has 14 residues. The V end lost 1 base, the J end lost 2 bases, and 7 bases lay between the germline ends. The CDR3 protein is CATSDFPGQETQYF. The CDR3 DNA sequence: TGTGCCACCAGTGATTTCCCAGGACAAGAGACCCAGTACTTC.

The chain carries TRBV6-5 and TRBJ2-7; D unclear. The CDR3 loop spans 11 amino acids. Germline V gene lookup returns CDR1 MNHEY and CDR2 SVGAGI. V lost 5 bases and J 3 bases, leaving 5 bases between the germline ends. CDR3 residues: CASSHIYEQYF. CDR3 coding DNA: TGTGCCAGCAGTCACATCTACGAGCAGTACTTC.

V is TRBV25-1 and J is TRBJ1-6; D is uncertain. The length of the CDR3 is 17 residues. V was clipped by 3 bases and J by 6 bases, with 18 bases between them. From germline, CDR1 is MGHDK and CDR2 SYGVNS. The CDR3 reads CASSDGIPGRINSPLHF. The CDR3 DNA sequence: TGTGCCAGCAGTGATGGGATTCCCGGGAGGATTAATTCACCCCTCCACTTT. The variable domain in full, with the rest retrieved from reference TRBV25-1 and TRBJ1-6, is EADIYQTPRYLVIGTGKKITLECSQTMGHDKMYWYQQDPGMELHLIHYSYGVNSTEKGDLSSESTVSRIRTEHFPLTLESARPSHTSQYLCASSDGIPGRINSPLHFGNGTRLTVT.

The rearrangement uses TRBV6-1 and TRBJ1-4, with D possibly being TRBD1 (6 bases). V was cut by 1 base and J by 0 bases, with 21 bases left in between. This CDR3 comprises 20 residues. Germline V lookup: CDR1 MNHNS, CDR2 SASEGT. CDR3 DNA: TGTGCCAGCAGTGAAGACGGCAGGGGAGGGAGTACGGCAACTAATGAAAAACTGTTTTTT. This encodes CASSEDGRGGSTATNEKLFF.

The rearrangement links TRBV5-7 to TRBJ2-1, with D possibly TRBD1 on 6 matching bases. Being an ORF, TRBV5-7 has a function that is uncertain. The CDR3 sequence is 14 residues long. Deletions cut 1 base from V and 5 bases from J, with 10 bases between. The CDR3 region has the DNA TGTGCCAGCAGCTTGAGGACAGCCGACAATGAGCAGTTCTTC. The encoded protein is CASSLRTADNEQFF.

This clone has a handful of counts. V is TRBV6-6 and J is TRBJ1-4; perhaps TRBD1 as D (6 bases). The length of the CDR3 is 14 residues. The germline CDR1 and CDR2 sequences are MNHNY and SVGAGI (reference sequence). The V gene lost 2 bases and the J gene lost 7 bases, with 11 bases spanning the gap. CDR3 sequence reads: CASSYEGGAEKLFF. Here the CDR3 DNA reads TGTGCCAGCAGTTACGAAGGGGGGGCTGAAAAACTGTTTTTT.

The J gene is TRBJ1-5, the V gene TRBV9; the D gene is possibly TRBD1 (5 bases). V lost 0 bases, J lost 7 bases, and 11 bases lay in between. The V gene's germline CDR1 is SGDLS and CDR2 YYNGEE. The CDR3 has 14 amino acids. The CDR3 DNA is TGTGCCAGCAGCGTAGAAGACAGCCCACAGCCCCAGCATTTT. Translated, it gives CASSVEDSPQPQHF.

The chain joins TRBV19 to TRBJ2-7, with D possibly TRBD2 on 5 matching bases. Germline V CDR1 and CDR2: LNHDA, SQIVND (reference sequence). CDR3 size: 14 residues. V lost 3 bases to trimming and J lost 7 bases, with 16 bases between them. CDR3 bases: TGTGCCAGTAGTATGAACGGGGTTTTGGGGGAGCAGTACTTC. As protein: CASSMNGVLGEQYF.

The CDR3 region is CSARVGLNTEAFF. CDR3 DNA sequence: TGCAGCGCCCGGGTGGGGCTAAACACTGAAGCTTTCTTT. The gene calls are TRBV29-1 and TRBJ1-1; D may be TRBD1 (5 bases). The CDR3 covers 13 residues. The V end was cut by 7 bases, the J end by 2 bases, with 14 bases between. Germline CDR1 is SQVTM and CDR2 is ANQGSEA.

The chain couples TRBV13 to TRBJ2-3; D call uncertain. Trimming pared 3 bases from V and 3 bases from J, leaving 7 bases between. The CDR3 loop spans 13 amino acids. Germline assignment: CDR1 PRHDT and CDR2 FYEKMQ (reference sequence). CDR3 DNA sequence: TGTGCCAGCAGCTTCAGGTTTACAGATACGCAGTATTTT. It translates to CASSFRFTDTQYF.

The V call is TRBV5-4, the J call TRBJ2-7, with D maybe TRBD2 (5 bases). The V gene's germline CDR1 is SGHNT and CDR2 YYREEE (reference sequence). Trimming removed 4 bases from V and 11 bases from J, with 19 bases in between. There are 13 residues in the CDR3. CDR3 protein: CASSPEMSGIKYF. CDR3 nucleotide sequence: TGTGCCAGCAGCCCGGAAATGAGCGGTATAAAGTACTTC.

The gene calls are TRBV19 and TRBJ2-1, with D hard to call. V was pared by 5 bases and J by 4 bases, with 9 bases between. This CDR3 spans 13 amino acids. CDR1 and CDR2 from the germline V gene are LNHDA and SQIVND (reference sequence). The CDR3 is CASSSATYNEQFF. For the CDR3, the DNA is TGTGCCAGTAGTTCCGCGACATACAATGAGCAGTTCTTC.

The chain employs TRBV19 and TRBJ1-5; no definite D call. The CDR3 sequence is 14 residues long. Trimming cost V 3 bases and J 3 bases, with 9 bases left between them. Germline CDR1 reads LNHDA; CDR2 reads SQIVND (reference sequence). CDR3: CASSIGQNNQPQHF. CDR3 bases: TGTGCCAGTAGTATTGGGCAGAACAATCAGCCCCAGCATTTT.